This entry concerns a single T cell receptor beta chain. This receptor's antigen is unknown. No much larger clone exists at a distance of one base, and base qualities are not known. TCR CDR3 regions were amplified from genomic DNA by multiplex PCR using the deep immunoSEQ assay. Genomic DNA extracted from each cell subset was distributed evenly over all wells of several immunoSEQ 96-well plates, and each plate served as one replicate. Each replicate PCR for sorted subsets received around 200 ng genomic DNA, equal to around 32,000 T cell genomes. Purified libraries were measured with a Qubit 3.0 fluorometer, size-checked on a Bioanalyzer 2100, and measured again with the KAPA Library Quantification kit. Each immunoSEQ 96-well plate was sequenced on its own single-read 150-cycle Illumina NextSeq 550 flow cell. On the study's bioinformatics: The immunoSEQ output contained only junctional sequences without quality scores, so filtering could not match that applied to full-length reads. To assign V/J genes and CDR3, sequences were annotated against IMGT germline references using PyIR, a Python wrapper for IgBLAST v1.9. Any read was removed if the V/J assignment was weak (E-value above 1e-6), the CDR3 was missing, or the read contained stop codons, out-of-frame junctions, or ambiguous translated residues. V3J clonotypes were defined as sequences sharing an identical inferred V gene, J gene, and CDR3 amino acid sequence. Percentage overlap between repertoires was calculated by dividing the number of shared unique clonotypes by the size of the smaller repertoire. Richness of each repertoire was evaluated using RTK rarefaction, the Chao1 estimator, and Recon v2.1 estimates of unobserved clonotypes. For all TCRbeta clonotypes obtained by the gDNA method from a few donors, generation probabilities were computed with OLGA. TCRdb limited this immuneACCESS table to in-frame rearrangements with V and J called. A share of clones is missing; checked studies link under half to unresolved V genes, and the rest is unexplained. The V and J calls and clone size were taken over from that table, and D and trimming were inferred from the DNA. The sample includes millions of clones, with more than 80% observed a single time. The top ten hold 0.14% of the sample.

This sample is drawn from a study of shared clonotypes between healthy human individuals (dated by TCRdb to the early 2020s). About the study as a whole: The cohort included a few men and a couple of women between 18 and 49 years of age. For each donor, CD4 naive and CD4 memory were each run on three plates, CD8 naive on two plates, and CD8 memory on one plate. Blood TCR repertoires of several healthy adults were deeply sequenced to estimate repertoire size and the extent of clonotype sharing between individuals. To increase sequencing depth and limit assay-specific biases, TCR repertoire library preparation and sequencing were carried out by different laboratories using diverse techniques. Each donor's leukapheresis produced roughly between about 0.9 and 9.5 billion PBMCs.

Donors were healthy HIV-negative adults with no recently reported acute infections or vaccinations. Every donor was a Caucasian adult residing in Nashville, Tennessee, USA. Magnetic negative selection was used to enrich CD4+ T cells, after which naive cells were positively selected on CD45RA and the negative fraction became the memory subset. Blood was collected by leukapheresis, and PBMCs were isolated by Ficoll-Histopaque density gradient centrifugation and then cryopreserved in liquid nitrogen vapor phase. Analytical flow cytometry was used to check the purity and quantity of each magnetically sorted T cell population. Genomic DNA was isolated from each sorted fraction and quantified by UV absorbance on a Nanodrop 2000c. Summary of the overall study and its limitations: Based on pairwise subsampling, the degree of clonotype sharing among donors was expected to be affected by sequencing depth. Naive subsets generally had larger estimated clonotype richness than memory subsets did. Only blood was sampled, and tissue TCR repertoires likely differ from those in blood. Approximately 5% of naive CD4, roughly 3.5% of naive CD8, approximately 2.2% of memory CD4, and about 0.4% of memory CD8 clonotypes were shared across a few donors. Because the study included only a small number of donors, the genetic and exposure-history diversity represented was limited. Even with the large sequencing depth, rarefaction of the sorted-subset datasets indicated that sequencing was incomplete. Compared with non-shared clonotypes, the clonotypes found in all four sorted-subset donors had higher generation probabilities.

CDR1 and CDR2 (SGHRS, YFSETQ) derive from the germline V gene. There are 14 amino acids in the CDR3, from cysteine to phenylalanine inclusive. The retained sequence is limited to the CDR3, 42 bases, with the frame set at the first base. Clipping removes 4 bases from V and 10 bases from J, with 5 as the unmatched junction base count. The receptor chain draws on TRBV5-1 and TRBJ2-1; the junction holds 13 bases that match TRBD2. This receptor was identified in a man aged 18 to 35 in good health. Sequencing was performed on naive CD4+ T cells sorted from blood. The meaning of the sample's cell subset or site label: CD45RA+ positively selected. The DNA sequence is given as TGCGCCAGCAGCAAGGGACTAGCGGGACTCGAGCAGTTCTTC. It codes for CASSKGLAGLEQFF. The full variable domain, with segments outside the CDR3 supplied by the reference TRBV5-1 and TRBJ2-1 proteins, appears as KAGVTQTPRYLIKTRGQQVTLSCSPISGHRSVSWYQQTPGQGLQFLFEYFSETQRNKGNFPGRFSGRQFSNSRSEMNVSTLELGDSALYLCASSKGLAGLEQFFGPGTRLTVL.